This T cell receptor beta chain comes out of a study of CXCR3-negative and CXCR3-positive naive CD8 T cells. Looking at the study overall: Sequencing gave approximately 140 million TRB reads overall, about 1.5 +/- 0.3 million per library.

Notes on the study in general: CXCR3-positive naive cells had more hydrophobic TRB CDR3s than CXCR3-negative naive cells. Memory CD8+ cells had much lower diversity, and both naive subsets had comparably high diversity.

Note on this clonotype: The antigen is undetermined.

CDR3 size: 16 residues. The V gene's germline CDR1 is SGHRS and CDR2 YFSETQ. In preparing the TRB cDNA libraries, 5' RACE with UMI labels was used. From the 5' RACE reads, TCRdb lists one entry per CDR3 protein and no DNA. This repertoire includes 80,000 to 95,000 distinct CDR3 sequences. The chain employs TRBV5-1 and TRBJ1-1; TCRdb's D call, TRBD1, is unchecked because there is no DNA. The source is a human donor in good health. Some clones in this sample may be carry-over from other donors' samples. Sequenced input: naive CXCR3- CD8+ T cells from blood. As for subset: CD45RO-CCR7+CD27+CD95- naive CD8+ T cells lacking CXCR3 (TNR3-). The CDR3 is CASSLAPGERNTEAFF.